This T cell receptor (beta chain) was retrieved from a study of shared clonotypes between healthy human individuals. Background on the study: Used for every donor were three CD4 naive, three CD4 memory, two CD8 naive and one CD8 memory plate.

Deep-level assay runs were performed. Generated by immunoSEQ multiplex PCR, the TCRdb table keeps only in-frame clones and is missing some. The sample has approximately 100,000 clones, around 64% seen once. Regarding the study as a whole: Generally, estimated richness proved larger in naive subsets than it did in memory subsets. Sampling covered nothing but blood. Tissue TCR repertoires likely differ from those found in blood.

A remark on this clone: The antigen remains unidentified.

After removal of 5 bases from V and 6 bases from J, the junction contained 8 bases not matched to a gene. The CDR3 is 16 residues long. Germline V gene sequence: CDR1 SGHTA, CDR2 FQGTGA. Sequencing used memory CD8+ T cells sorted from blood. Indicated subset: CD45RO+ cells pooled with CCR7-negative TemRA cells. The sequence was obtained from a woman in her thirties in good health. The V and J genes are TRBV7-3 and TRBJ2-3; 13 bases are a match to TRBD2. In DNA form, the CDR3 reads TGTGCCAGCAGCGCCGGACTAGCGGGAGAGGGTGATACGCAGTATTTT. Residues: CASSAGLAGEGDTQYF.